One sample yielded the 25 T cell receptor beta chains listed below, sequenced in a study of CD8 T cells in ankylosing spondylitis. Study results and caveats: A TCR beta motif made of several highly homologous variants seemed typical of ankylosing spondylitis blood.

TCRdb called the 5' RACE reads again in MiXCR, with one record for every CDR3 protein. Of some 840,000 distinct CDR3 sequences in the sample, roughly 10% were seen once. These TCRs are of unknown antigen specificity. The sample comprised blood, either unsorted or a sorted T cell fraction (not recorded which). These receptor sequences come from a male donor with ankylosing spondylitis.

This chain joins TRBV20-1 and TRBJ1-1; unclear D gene. V shed 5 bases and J shed 1 base, with 11 bases lying between them. CDR1 is DFQATT and CDR2 is SNEGSKA in the germline V gene (reference sequence). This CDR3 comprises 13 residues. DNA for the CDR3: TGCAGTGCTGATTTAGGTCAGAACACTGAAGCTTTCTTT. Protein sequence: CSADLGQNTEAFF.

This clonotype appeared a few times. The chain recombines TRBV6-4 with TRBJ2-7; tentatively, D is TRBD2 (6 bases). The CDR3 is 14 amino acids. V was clipped by 4 bases and J by 6 bases, with 16 bases between them. The germline V gene encodes CDR1 MRHNA and CDR2 SNTAGT. CDR3 sequence: CASSVLRDGGEQYF. The CDR3 DNA is TGTGCCAGCAGTGTTTTGCGGGACGGAGGCGAGCAGTACTTC.

The table lists this clonotype with a few counts. This rearrangement joins TRBV20-1 to TRBJ1-5; D call uncertain. CDR1 is DFQATT, CDR2 SNEGSKA, per germline (reference sequence). The germline V and J ends were trimmed by 0 bases and 6 bases, with 18 bases remaining between them. The CDR3 runs 16 residues. CDR3 in DNA: TGCAGTGCTAGAGATATACGACGGTCTCCCACTCAGCCCCAGCATTTT. It encodes CSARDIRRSPTQPQHF.

This clonotype was seen many times. This chain links TRBV12-3 or TRBV12-4 with TRBJ2-7; tentative D call: TRBD2 (6 bases). The CDR3 is 14 residues long. The V end lost 6 bases, the J end lost 0 bases, and 12 bases lay between the germline ends. For the CDR3, the DNA is TGTGCCAGCAGAACCTACGGGAGCTCCTACGAGCAGTACTTC. Encoded protein: CASRTYGSSYEQYF.

The chain has TRBV20-1 and TRBJ2-3; D is perhaps TRBD1 (5 bases). The ends were cut back, 2 bases at V and 1 base at J, with 10 bases in the middle. The CDR3 runs to 14 residues. The V gene's germline CDR1 is DFQATT and CDR2 SNEGSKA (reference sequence). The chain's CDR3 is CSARLQGGTDTQYF. The CDR3 DNA is TGCAGTGCTAGACTCCAGGGCGGCACAGATACGCAGTATTTT.

CDR3 sequence (DNA): TGTGCCAGCAGCCTCTTTAGGGAGAGCGATGAGCAGTTCTTC. Its translation: CASSLFRESDEQFF. V and J are TRBV5-4 and TRBJ2-1, with D possibly matching TRBD2 (5 bases). Trimming stripped 4 bases from V and 8 bases from J, with 16 bases between. The CDR3 is made up of 14 amino acids. Per germline, CDR1 SGHNT and CDR2 YYREEE (reference sequence).

The chain carries TRBV20-1 and TRBJ2-3; D gene uncertain. The CDR3 contains 14 residues. CDR1 and CDR2 from the germline V gene are DFQATT and SNEGSKA (reference sequence). V was trimmed by 6 bases and J by 4 bases, leaving 17 bases between them. The CDR3 nucleotides read TGCAGTGCCCGAGGCGTGGGGTCCCCAGATACGCAGTATTTT. This translates into CSARGVGSPDTQYF.

V and J are TRBV7-2 and TRBJ2-7, with D perhaps TRBD2 (6 bases). V lost 5 bases and J 7 bases, leaving 21 bases between the germline ends. CDR1 is SGHTA, CDR2 FQGNSA, per germline. This CDR3 is built from 15 residues. CDR3 sequence: CASSPQGGLYLEQYF. In nucleotides, the CDR3 is TGTGCCAGCAGCCCTCAGGGAGGACTCTACTTGGAGCAGTACTTC.

This clonotype was observed many times. J is TRBJ1-4 and V is TRBV10-3; 7 bases align to TRBD1. The V and J ends lost 0 bases and 4 bases, in that order; junction bases with no gene match: 2. The V gene's germline CDR1 is ENHRY and CDR2 SYGVKD. The CDR3 sequence is 15 residues long. CDR3 coding DNA: TGTGCCATCAGTGAGTCCAGGGACAGTAATGAAAAACTGTTTTTT. Translating gives CAISESRDSNEKLFF.

This clonotype occurred a few times. V usage is TRBV29-1 and J usage is TRBJ2-3; D may be TRBD2 (5 bases). With 1 base removed from V and 2 bases from J, the gap between germline ends came to 7 bases. This CDR3 comprises 13 residues. Per germline, CDR1 SQVTM and CDR2 ANQGSEA. CDR3: CSVEAGNTDTQYF. DNA for the CDR3: TGCAGCGTTGAAGCCGGGAACACAGATACGCAGTATTTT.

This clonotype turned up a few times. V gene TRBV7-2 combines with J gene TRBJ1-2; TRBD1 is a possible D gene (6 bases). Per the germline V gene, CDR1 is SGHTA and CDR2 is FQGNSA. V lost 1 base and J lost 2, with 14 bases in between. The CDR3 has 16 amino acids. In DNA, the CDR3 is TGTGCCAGCAGCTTAGTCCCAGGACAGACGAACTATGGCTACACCTTC. Its translation: CASSLVPGQTNYGYTF.

This clonotype was recorded many times. V is TRBV20-1 and J is TRBJ2-3; possibly TRBD1 for D (6 bases). CDR1 is DFQATT, CDR2 SNEGSKA, per germline (reference sequence). The CDR3 loop spans 11 amino acids. The V end was cut by 7 bases, the J end by 7 bases, with 12 bases between. This CDR3 is CSVSRGNTQYF. The CDR3 DNA is TGCAGTGTCTCAAGGGGGAATACGCAGTATTTT.

In its sample, this clonotype was seen many times. The rearrangement joins TRBV4-3 to TRBJ2-5; D possibly corresponds to TRBD1 (6 bases). The germline V gene has CDR1 LGHNA and CDR2 YSLEER. This CDR3 spans 13 amino acids. Trimming pared 4 bases from V and 7 bases from J, leaving 13 bases between. The CDR3 DNA reads TGCGCCAGCAGCCTTCGGGTAGGGGGGACCCAGTACTTC. Protein product: CASSLRVGGTQYF.

The sample holds a few counts of this clonotype. The chain couples TRBV5-1 to TRBJ2-1; D could derive from TRBD1 or TRBD2 (5 bases each). Trimming cost V 4 bases and J 8 bases, with 13 bases left between them. The germline gives CDR1 SGHRS, CDR2 YFSETQ. CDR3 length: 13 residues. CDR3 loop: CASSHEGQDEQFF. As DNA, the CDR3 is TGCGCCAGCAGCCATGAGGGGCAAGATGAGCAGTTCTTC.

In this sample, this clonotype turned up a few times. The chain is built from TRBV20-1 and TRBJ2-1; TRBD2 aligns across 7 bases. Trimming cost V 5 bases and J 4 bases; bases outside gene matches: 11. CDR3 length: 15 amino acids. From germline, CDR1 is DFQATT and CDR2 SNEGSKA (reference sequence). CDR3 sequence (DNA): TGCAGTGCTTGGCCGGGTAGCGGGTTATACAATGAGCAGTTCTTC. This codes for CSAWPGSGLYNEQFF.

This clonotype occurred a few times. The rearrangement uses TRBV20-1 and TRBJ2-7; TRBD1 is a possible D gene (5 bases). Germline V gives CDR1 DFQATT, CDR2 SNEGSKA (reference sequence). The CDR3 contains 11 residues. V was pared by 4 bases and J by 3 bases, with 7 bases between. In nucleotides, the CDR3 is TGCAGTGCTACACAGGACTACGAGCAGTACTTC. It encodes CSATQDYEQYF.

The table lists this clonotype with many counts. This chain joins TRBV6-6 and TRBJ1-2, with D possibly being TRBD1 (6 bases). This CDR3 contains 13 residues. CDR1 is MNHNY, CDR2 SVGAGI, per germline (reference sequence). Trimming cost V 11 bases and J 3 bases, with 16 bases left between them. The CDR3 DNA reads TGTGCCGGCGCTGACACAGGGTACTATGGCTACACCTTC. This translates into CAGADTGYYGYTF.

The chain has TRBV29-1 and TRBJ2-5; D unclear. Between the trimmed V and J ends, which lost 3 bases and 4 bases, there was a span of 9 bases. CDR1 is SQVTM and CDR2 is ANQGSEA in the germline V gene. The CDR3 has 12 residues. CDR3 sequence reads: CSVDRGVETQYF. CDR3 sequence (DNA): TGCAGCGTTGACCGTGGGGTAGAGACCCAGTACTTC. Filled out from reference TRBV29-1 and TRBJ2-5, the complete variable domain reads SAVISQKPSRDICQRGTSLTIQCQVDSQVTMMFWYRQQPGQSLTLIATANQGSEATYESGFVIDKFPISRPNLTFSTLTVSNMSPEDSSIYLCSVDRGVETQYFGPGTRLLVL.

This clonotype was seen a few times. This chain links TRBV20-1 with TRBJ2-1; D ambiguous. V dropped 0 bases and J dropped 0 bases, with 6 bases sitting between them. The CDR3 contains 14 residues. The germline V gene encodes CDR1 DFQATT and CDR2 SNEGSKA (reference sequence). The CDR3 sequence is CSARESGSYNEQFF. CDR3 DNA sequence: TGCAGTGCTAGAGAATCTGGCTCCTACAATGAGCAGTTCTTC.

This clonotype was counted a few times. The J gene is TRBJ2-7, the V gene TRBV6-6, with D hard to call. V shed 5 bases and J shed 4 bases, with 6 bases lying between them. This CDR3 has 11 amino acids. Germline V gene sequence: CDR1 MNHNY, CDR2 SVGAGI (reference sequence). The CDR3 DNA follows: TGTGCCAGCAGTAACCGGTACGAGCAGTACTTC. Translating gives CASSNRYEQYF.

This clonotype was observed a few times. The chain uses TRBV20-1 and TRBJ2-5, with TRBD2 identical over 9 bases. The germline gives CDR1 DFQATT, CDR2 SNEGSKA (reference sequence). The length of the CDR3 is 14 residues. J gave up 1 base and V 5 bases, and 5 bases lay outside the gene matches. The CDR3 DNA is TGCAGTGCTCCTAGCGGGGTAGGCCAAGAGACCCAGTACTTC. It codes for CSAPSGVGQETQYF.

A few counts support this clonotype. This chain joins TRBV5-1 and TRBJ2-7, with a possible D match to TRBD1 (6 bases). In germline, CDR1 is SGHRS, CDR2 YFSETQ. V was cut by 1 base and J by 4 bases, with 9 bases left in between. The CDR3 is 13 residues long. CDR3 sequence reads: CASSLIQGYEQYF. The CDR3 bases are TGCGCCAGCAGCTTGATACAGGGTTACGAGCAGTACTTC.

This clonotype was detected only a few times. The CDR3 coding sequence is TGTGCCAGCAGCCTTAAGATACAGGGGTACGAGCAGTACTTC. Amino acid sequence: CASSLKIQGYEQYF. This rearrangement joins TRBV4-2 to TRBJ2-7; 7 positions match TRBD1. The CDR3 loop spans 14 amino acids. Germline V CDR1 and CDR2: LGHNA, YNFKEQ. V was pared by 4 bases and J by 4 bases, with 7 bases of the junction left unmatched.

This chain links TRBV20-1 with TRBJ2-7; 8 positions agree with TRBD2. Germline loops: CDR1 DFQATT, CDR2 SNEGSKA (reference sequence). The J segment lost 2 bases and the V segment lost 3 bases, leaving 3 bases of the junction unmatched. The CDR3 has 13 amino acids. CDR3 protein: CSASGGVAYEQYF. Written as DNA, the CDR3 is TGCAGTGCTAGCGGGGGGGTGGCCTACGAGCAGTACTTC.

This clonotype was detected a few times. This chain uses TRBV10-3 with TRBJ2-7; 10 bases are shared with TRBD1. The CDR3 extends over 13 amino acids. V was pared by 6 bases and J by 7 bases, with 6 bases of the junction left unmatched. Germline-derived CDR1 and CDR2 are ENHRY and SYGVKD. The CDR3 nucleotides read TGTGCCATCAGCGACAGGGGGCTTGTTGAGCAGTACTTC. This translates into CAISDRGLVEQYF.